This passage covers 27 T cell receptor beta chains from one sample sequenced in a study of T-cell reconstitution after alpha-beta-depleted transplantation in children. The TCRbeta library incorporated unique molecular identifiers. MiXCR, run by TCRdb on the PCR reads, gives a single entry per CDR3 protein. In the table there are 190,000 or so distinct CDR3 sequences, about 6.3% of which are singletons. The sequencing used PBMCs from the stem cell graft donor, collected from the stem cell graft. The receptors derive from a human donor who donated a stem cell graft to a child with Wiskott-Aldrich syndrome.

This clonotype has a count of ten or more. The rearrangement uses TRBV10-3 and TRBJ2-5; 7 positions match TRBD1. The V and J ends lost 1 base and 4 bases, in that order; junction bases with no gene match: 18. The CDR3 contains 19 residues. In germline, CDR1 is ENHRY, CDR2 SYGVKD. The CDR3 protein is CAISEFLEIGGDFGETQYF. The CDR3 region has the DNA TGTGCCATCAGTGAGTTTCTTGAGATAGGGGGCGATTTTGGAGAGACCCAGTACTTC.

This clonotype was seen ten or more times. The chain employs TRBV5-1 and TRBJ2-7; D is perhaps TRBD1 or TRBD2 (5 bases each). Trimming removed 0 bases from V and 2 bases from J, with 9 bases in between. The CDR3 spans 14 residues. Germline CDR1 SGHRS, CDR2 YFSETQ. In DNA form, the CDR3 reads TGCGCCAGCAGCTTGGTAGGGGACGCCTACGAGCAGTACTTC. As protein: CASSLVGDAYEQYF.

At least ten counts were recorded for this clonotype. The chain couples TRBV20-1 to TRBJ1-5; D perhaps matches TRBD1 (6 bases). Germline V gene lookup returns CDR1 DFQATT and CDR2 SNEGSKA (reference sequence). The length of the CDR3 is 17 residues. V dropped 2 bases and J dropped 3 bases, with 20 bases sitting between them. For the CDR3, the DNA is TGCAGTGCTAGACGGGGGACGGGAGGGGGAATCAATCAGCCCCAGCATTTT. Translated: CSARRGTGGGINQPQHF.

In its sample, this clonotype was seen a few times. This rearrangement joins TRBV18 to TRBJ2-7, with 8 bases that match TRBD1. The trim removed 8 bases at V and 5 bases at J, leaving 11 bases unmatched. The V gene's germline CDR1 is KGHSH and CDR2 LQKENI. The CDR3 has 14 residues. The CDR3 loop is CASRGTGNTHEQYF. The CDR3 region has the DNA TGTGCCAGCCGCGGGACAGGTAATACCCACGAGCAGTACTTC. Using reference TRBV18 and TRBJ2-7 for the parts outside the CDR3, the full variable domain is NAGVMQNPRHLVRRRGQEARLRCSPMKGHSHVYWYRQLPEEGLKFMVYLQKENIIDESGMPKERFSAEFPKEGPSILRIQQVVRGDSAAYFCASRGTGNTHEQYFGPGTRLTVT.

About this clonotype: A much more abundant neighbour one base away suggests this may be a read error. J is TRBJ1-5 and V is TRBV27; TRBD1 agrees at 7 bases. CDR3 length: 14 residues. V lost 3 bases, J lost 9 bases, and 8 bases stayed unmatched. Germline CDR1 reads MNHEY; CDR2 reads SMNVEV (reference sequence). The CDR3 nucleotides are TGTGCCAGCAGTTTTCAGGGGGGAAAACTGCCCCAGCATTTT. Translating it yields CASSFQGGKLPQHF.

This clonotype was detected ten times or more. The gene calls are TRBV6-1 and TRBJ1-2, with 10 bases that match TRBD1. Germline loops: CDR1 MNHNS, CDR2 SASEGT. After removal of 6 bases from V and 5 bases from J, the junction contained 6 bases not matched to a gene. The CDR3 spans 14 residues. This CDR3 reads CASRSPGQGYGYTF. CDR3 nucleotides: TGTGCCAGCAGGTCACCGGGACAGGGGTATGGCTACACCTTC.

This clonotype was seen at least ten times. The chain links TRBV12-3 or TRBV12-4 to TRBJ1-5; 7 positions match TRBD1. The length of the CDR3 is 16 residues. Trimming at V came to 1 base and at J to 4 bases, leaving 7 bases not matched to a gene. Written as DNA, the CDR3 is TGTGCCAGCAGTTTAGTACTAGGGGGCGAGAATCAGCCCCAGCATTTT. This encodes CASSLVLGGENQPQHF.

This clonotype has a handful of counts. The chain uses TRBV11-2 and TRBJ2-5; D remains unclear. Trimming removed 0 bases from V and 2 bases from J, with 10 bases in between. Per germline, CDR1 SGHAT and CDR2 FQNNGV. The CDR3 totals 15 residues. The DNA for the CDR3 is TGTGCCAGCAGCTTAGATTTTGGGGATCAAGAGACCCAGTACTTC. Protein sequence: CASSLDFGDQETQYF.

This clonotype was counted at least ten times. In DNA, the CDR3 is TGCGCCAGCAGCCAAGATTTGGGACAGGGATCCTACGAGCAGTACTTC. Translated: CASSQDLGQGSYEQYF. The chain combines TRBV4-3 with TRBJ2-7; 9 nucleotides agree with TRBD1. Looked up from germline, CDR1 is LGHNA and CDR2 is YSLEER. The CDR3 covers 16 residues. V shed 0 bases and J 1 base; nucleotides not matched to a gene: 4.

This clonotype was seen many times. The chain is built from TRBV7-2 and TRBJ2-1; TRBD2 agrees at 8 bases. Germline V gene data show CDR1 as SGHTA and CDR2 as FQGNSA. V shed 4 bases and J 7 bases; nucleotides not matched to a gene: 9. CDR3 size: 15 residues. This CDR3 is CASSSSGGRWNEQFF. The CDR3, as DNA: TGTGCCAGCAGCTCCTCGGGCGGGAGGTGGAATGAGCAGTTCTTC.

This clonotype occurred a few times. This rearrangement joins TRBV5-7 to TRBJ2-6; D is tentatively TRBD1 or TRBD2 (5 bases each). TRBV5-7 is treated as an ORF (open reading frame) with a function not yet certain. V lost 4 bases and J lost 0, with 14 bases in between. This CDR3 spans 17 amino acids. CDR3 sequence: CASSLPGRSSGANVLTF. CDR3 bases: TGTGCCAGCAGCCTCCCGGGACGGAGCTCTGGGGCCAACGTCCTGACTTTC.

The chain couples TRBV5-1 to TRBJ2-7; no firm D call. V was shortened by 4 bases and J by 0 bases, with 26 bases between the two germline ends. Germline loops: CDR1 SGHRS, CDR2 YFSETQ. CDR3 length: 19 amino acids. The CDR3 sequence is CASSPSISVGVLTSYEQYF. The CDR3 DNA sequence: TGCGCCAGCAGCCCTTCCATCTCCGTTGGGGTCCTAACCTCCTACGAGCAGTACTTC.

On this clonotype: Given a much more abundant clone one base away, this may be a read error. This sequence joins TRBV20-1 and TRBJ1-1; D ambiguous. V gave up 6 bases and J gave up 2 bases, with 10 bases separating them. The germline V gene has CDR1 DFQATT and CDR2 SNEGSKA (reference sequence). This CDR3 is 12 amino acids long. CDR3: CSARMSNTEAFF. The CDR3 DNA reads as TGCAGTGCGAGGATGTCAAACACTGAAGCTTTCTTT.

Ten or more counts support this clonotype. The chain carries TRBV12-3 or TRBV12-4 and TRBJ1-6, with 10 positions matching TRBD1. The CDR3 spans 16 residues. J gave up 6 bases and V 5 bases, and 7 bases lay outside the gene matches. The CDR3 DNA reads TGTGCCAGCAGTCCCGGGGACAGGGGCCTTAATTCACCCCTCCACTTT. Amino acids: CASSPGDRGLNSPLHF.

This clonotype was seen at least ten times. V and J are TRBV5-1 and TRBJ2-7; D is unresolved. The germline V gene encodes CDR1 SGHRS and CDR2 YFSETQ. The CDR3 totals 13 residues. The V and J ends lost 5 bases and 1 base respectively, with 10 bases between them. The CDR3 is CASSEHPSYEQYF. CDR3 nucleotides: TGCGCCAGCAGTGAGCATCCATCCTACGAGCAGTACTTC. The full variable domain, its missing parts supplied by reference TRBV5-1 and TRBJ2-7, is KAGVTQTPRYLIKTRGQQVTLSCSPISGHRSVSWYQQTPGQGLQFLFEYFSETQRNKGNFPGRFSGRQFSNSRSEMNVSTLELGDSALYLCASSEHPSYEQYFGPGTRLTVT.

At least ten counts were recorded for this clonotype. The chain links TRBV20-1 to TRBJ2-3, with TRBD2 identical over 8 bases. Trimming at V came to 3 bases and at J to 2 bases, leaving 10 bases not matched to a gene. Per the germline V gene, CDR1 is DFQATT and CDR2 is SNEGSKA (reference sequence). The CDR3 extends over 16 amino acids. CDR3 DNA sequence: TGCAGTGCTAGGTCCCCATACGGGGGGGACACAGATACGCAGTATTTT. Its translation is CSARSPYGGDTDTQYF.

V usage is TRBV30 and J usage is TRBJ1-4; D perhaps matches TRBD1 (5 bases). The length of the CDR3 is 17 residues. Trimming removed 3 bases from V and 8 bases from J, with 25 bases in between. Germline CDR1 is GTSNPN and CDR2 is SVGIG (reference sequence). CDR3 bases: TGTGCCTGGAGCCTCGGGGGGTTTTCCGTGCGGCCCGAAAAACTGTTTTTT. It is translated as CAWSLGGFSVRPEKLFF.

This clonotype was detected many times. The chain couples TRBV10-3 to TRBJ2-7; weak D call: TRBD2 (6 bases). The germline V gene has CDR1 ENHRY and CDR2 SYGVKD. This CDR3 contains 12 residues. V was pared by 3 bases and J by 9 bases, with 12 bases between. The CDR3 region is CAISELAQGQYF. In DNA, the CDR3 is TGTGCCATCAGTGAACTAGCCCAGGGGCAGTACTTC.

This clonotype was detected many times. The gene calls are TRBV12-3 or TRBV12-4 and TRBJ2-5, with D maybe TRBD2 (6 bases). The CDR3 is 15 residues long. Trimming removed 6 bases at V and 5 bases at J, with 19 bases between. The CDR3 sequence is CASSLQEGRVETQYF. CDR3 sequence (DNA): TGTGCCAGCAGCCTCCAGGAGGGGCGCGTGGAGACCCAGTACTTC.

This clonotype showed up just a few times. The chain couples TRBV19 to TRBJ2-1, with 9 bases aligning to TRBD1. Looked up from germline, CDR1 is LNHDA and CDR2 is SQIVND (reference sequence). V trimming: 8 bases; J trimming: 4 bases; junction bases outside the gene matches: 6. The CDR3 runs 14 residues. The CDR3 DNA is TGTGCCAGTGCCAGGACAGGGGTTTACAATGAGCAGTTCTTC. Its protein is CASARTGVYNEQFF.

This clonotype came up many times. The V gene is TRBV4-3, the J gene TRBJ2-1; no definite D call. In germline, CDR1 is LGHNA, CDR2 YSLEER. Between the trimmed V and J ends, which lost 2 bases and 6 bases, there was a span of 11 bases. The length of the CDR3 is 14 residues. The CDR3 spells CASSQMTIGNEQFF. CDR3 DNA: TGCGCCAGCAGCCAAATGACAATCGGCAATGAGCAGTTCTTC.

This clonotype was observed many times. The chain employs TRBV5-1 and TRBJ1-2; the D is unclear. The CDR3 is 18 amino acids. V was pared by 4 bases and J by 1 base, with 23 bases between. Germline V lookup: CDR1 SGHRS, CDR2 YFSETQ. CDR3 loop: CASSPAGFRDSYNYGYTF. CDR3 sequence (DNA): TGCGCCAGCAGCCCCGCGGGATTCCGAGACTCTTATAACTATGGCTACACCTTC.

In this sample, this clonotype turned up many times. V and J are TRBV5-1 and TRBJ1-1, with a tentative D call TRBD1 (5 bases). V gave up 4 bases and J gave up 5 bases, with 12 bases separating them. The CDR3 has 13 residues. Germline CDR1 and CDR2: SGHRS and YFSETQ. CDR3 bases: TGCGCCAGCAGCCGTCAGGGAGGAACTGAAGCTTTCTTT. This gives the protein CASSRQGGTEAFF.

At least ten counts were recorded for this clonotype. The chain recombines TRBV29-1 with TRBJ2-1; D not certain. From germline, CDR1 is SQVTM and CDR2 ANQGSEA. The V end lost 7 bases, the J end lost 5 bases, and 12 bases lay between the germline ends. There are 12 residues in the CDR3. The CDR3 reads CSAERFDNEQFF. The CDR3 coding sequence is TGCAGCGCCGAACGGTTCGACAATGAGCAGTTCTTC.

This clonotype was detected ten times or more. This chain links TRBV19 with TRBJ2-1, with D perhaps given as TRBD1 or TRBD2 (5 bases each). The CDR3 has 15 amino acids. CDR1 is LNHDA and CDR2 is SQIVND in the germline V gene (reference sequence). V lost 10 bases to trimming and J lost 0 bases, with 16 bases between them. The CDR3, as DNA: TGTGCCACCAACCTGGGACCGAGCTCCTACAATGAGCAGTTCTTC. Translated, it gives CATNLGPSSYNEQFF.

This clonotype showed up many times. The chain carries TRBV7-2 and TRBJ2-7; no reliable D call. Germline V gives CDR1 SGHTA, CDR2 FQGNSA. V gave up 1 base and J gave up 0 bases, with 7 bases separating them. The CDR3 has 14 amino acids. CDR3 residues: CASSLGRHSYEQYF. The CDR3, as DNA: TGTGCCAGCAGCTTAGGGCGGCACTCCTACGAGCAGTACTTC. Drawing the rest from reference TRBV7-2 and TRBJ2-7, the complete variable domain is GAGVSQSPSNKVTEKGKDVELRCDPISGHTALYWYRQSLGQGLEFLIYFQGNSAPDKSGLPSDRFSAERTGGSVSTLTIQRTQQEDSAVYLCASSLGRHSYEQYFGPGTRLTVT.

There are many counts of this clonotype. V gene TRBV3-1 combines with J gene TRBJ2-2, with D maybe TRBD1 (6 bases). The CDR3 has 14 amino acids. V gave up 5 bases and J gave up 6 bases, with 13 bases separating them. Germline CDR1 reads LGHDT; CDR2 reads YNNKEL (reference sequence). The chain's CDR3 is CASSWTEGPGELFF. CDR3 in DNA: TGTGCCAGCAGCTGGACAGAGGGTCCCGGGGAGCTGTTTTTT.